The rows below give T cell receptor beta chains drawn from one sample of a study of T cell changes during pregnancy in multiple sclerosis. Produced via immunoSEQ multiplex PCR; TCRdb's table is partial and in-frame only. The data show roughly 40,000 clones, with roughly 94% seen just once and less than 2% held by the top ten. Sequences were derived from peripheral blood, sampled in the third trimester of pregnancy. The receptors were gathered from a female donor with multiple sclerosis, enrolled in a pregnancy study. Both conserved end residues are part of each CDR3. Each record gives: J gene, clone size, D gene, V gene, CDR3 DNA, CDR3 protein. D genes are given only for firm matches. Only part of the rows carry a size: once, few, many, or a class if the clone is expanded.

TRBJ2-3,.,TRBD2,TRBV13,TGTGCCAGCAGCATCGACGAACTAGCGGGGGGCACAGATACGCAGTATTTT,CASSIDELAGGTDTQYF
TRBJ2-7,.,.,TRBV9,TGTGCCAGCAGCGTCCCCCCGGCGGCAGGGGTCTACGAGCAGTACTTC,CASSVPPAAGVYEQYF
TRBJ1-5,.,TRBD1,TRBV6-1,TGTGCCAGCAGTTGGACAGGGGGCGTAGATCAGCCCCAGCATTTT,CASSWTGGVDQPQHF
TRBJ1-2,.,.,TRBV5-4,TGTGCCAGCAGCTTCGCTAATCTCTACGGCTACACCTTC,CASSFANLYGYTF
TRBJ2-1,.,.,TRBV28,TGTGCCAGCAGTTTTGAGGGCTTTCTCTACAATGAGCAGTTCTTC,CASSFEGFLYNEQFF
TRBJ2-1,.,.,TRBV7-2,TGTGCCAGCAGCTTGCGAGGGGGGGCCTCTCATGAGCAGTTCTTC,CASSLRGGASHEQFF
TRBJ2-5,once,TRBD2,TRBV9,TGTGCCAGCAGCGTAGAACTCGGCGGGAGGGGGGAGACCCAGTACTTC,CASSVELGGRGETQYF
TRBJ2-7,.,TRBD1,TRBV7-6,TGTGCCAGCAGCTTAGGGGACAGCTTAAACTACGAGCAGTACTTC,CASSLGDSLNYEQYF
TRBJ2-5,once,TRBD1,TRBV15,TGTGCCACCAGCAGAGGCGGGGACAGGGGTGAGACCCAGTACTTC,CATSRGGDRGETQYF
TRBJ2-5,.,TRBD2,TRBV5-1,TGCGCCAGCAGCTTGGCTCTAGCGGGAGAGAGCGAGACCCAGTACTTC,CASSLALAGESETQYF
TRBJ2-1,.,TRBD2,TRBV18,TGTGCCAGCTCACCCTGGACTAGCGACTACAATGAGCAGTTCTTC,CASSPWTSDYNEQFF
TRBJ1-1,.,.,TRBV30,TGTGCCTGGAGTCCAGGGAACACTGAAGCTTTCTTT,CAWSPGNTEAFF
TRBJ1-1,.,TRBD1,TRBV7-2,TGTGCCAGCAGCACGTGGACAGGCACTGAAGCTTTCTTT,CASSTWTGTEAFF
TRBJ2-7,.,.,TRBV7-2,TGTGCCAGCAGCTTAGGGGACACCTGGGGGTACGAGCAGTACTTC,CASSLGDTWGYEQYF
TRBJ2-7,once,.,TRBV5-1,TGCGCCAGCAGCTTGACCCTAGGGGGAATCTACGAGCAGTACTTC,CASSLTLGGIYEQYF
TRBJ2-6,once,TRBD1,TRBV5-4,TGTGCCAGCAGCTTTGGGACAGGGGGGTCTGGGGCCAACGTCCTGACTTTC,CASSFGTGGSGANVLTF
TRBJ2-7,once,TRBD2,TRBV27,TGTGCCAGCAGTCCCAATAGCGGGATAGGTCGAGAGCAGTACTTC,CASSPNSGIGREQYF
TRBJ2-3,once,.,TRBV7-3,TGTGCCAGCAGCTTATTGCCCGGGAATTCGGATACGCAGTATTTT,CASSLLPGNSDTQYF
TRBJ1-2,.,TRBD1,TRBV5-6,TGTGCCAGCAGCACTTTTAGGACAGGGGCCAACTATGGCTACACCTTC,CASSTFRTGANYGYTF
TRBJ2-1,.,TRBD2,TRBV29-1,TGCAGCGTTGCCTCCAGACTAGCGGGAGACGGTGAGCAGTTCTTC,CSVASRLAGDGEQFF
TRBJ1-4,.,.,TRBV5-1,TGCGCCAGCAGGGCACAGGGTCGGGAAAAACTGTTTTTT,CASRAQGREKLFF
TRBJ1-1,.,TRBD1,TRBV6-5,TGTGCCAGCAGTCAGGGACAGGGGTTCCGCACTGAAGCTTTCTTT,CASSQGQGFRTEAFF
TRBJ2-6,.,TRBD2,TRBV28,TGTGCCAGCAGACGAATAGCGGGAGGGCCGTATGGGGCCAACGTCCTGACTTTC,CASRRIAGGPYGANVLTF
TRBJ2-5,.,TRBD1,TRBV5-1,TGCGCCAGCAGCTTGGCCACGACAGGGGGAGGGGGAGAGACCCAGTACTTC,CASSLATTGGGGETQYF
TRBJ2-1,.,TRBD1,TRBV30,TGTGCCTGGAGTTCCGGGACAGCCTACAATGAGCAGTTCTTC,CAWSSGTAYNEQFF
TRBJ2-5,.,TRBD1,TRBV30,TGTGCCTGGTCGGTGGGGACAGGGGGGGAGACCCAGTACTTC,CAWSVGTGGETQYF
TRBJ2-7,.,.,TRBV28,TGTGCCAGCAGTCCCCCCGGGAGTGGACCCTACGAGCAGTACTTC,CASSPPGSGPYEQYF
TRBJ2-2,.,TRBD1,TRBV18,TGTGCCAGCTCACCGGGACAGGGGATCGGGGAGCTGTTTTTT,CASSPGQGIGELFF
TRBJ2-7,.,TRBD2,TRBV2,TGTGCCAGCAGTGGGCTAGCGGGAGGCTACGAGCAGTACTTC,CASSGLAGGYEQYF
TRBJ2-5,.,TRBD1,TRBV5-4,TGTGCCAGCAGCTTAAGGGACAGCCAAGAGACCCAGTACTTC,CASSLRDSQETQYF
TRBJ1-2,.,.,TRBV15,TGTGCCACCAGCAGAGATGGGAGAAACTATGGCTACACCTTC,CATSRDGRNYGYTF
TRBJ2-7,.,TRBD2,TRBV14,TGTGCCAGCAGCCAGCCGGGACTACCAAACTACGAGCAGTACTTC,CASSQPGLPNYEQYF
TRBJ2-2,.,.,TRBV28,TGTGCCAGCAGTTTACGGGTGCAGAAGCACGGGGAGCTGTTTTTT,CASSLRVQKHGELFF
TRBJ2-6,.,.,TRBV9,TGTGCCAGCAGCGCCGTAGCCTCTTTGACCCACTCTGGGGCCAACGTCCTGACTTTC,CASSAVASLTHSGANVLTF
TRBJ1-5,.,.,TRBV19,TGTGCCAGTAGTATGGGGCTGGGCAATCAGCCCCAGCATTTT,CASSMGLGNQPQHF
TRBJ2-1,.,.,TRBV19,TGTGCCAGTAGCGTACTATCCCGGAGGGGAGTGCGTAAAACCTACAATGAGCAGTTCTTC,CASSVLSRRGVRKTYNEQFF
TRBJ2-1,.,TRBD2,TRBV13,TGTGCCAGCAGCCCCCGACTAGCGGGAGTGGTCGATGAGCAGTTCTTC,CASSPRLAGVVDEQFF
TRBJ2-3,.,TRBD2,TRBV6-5,TGTGCCAGCAGACCCCTAGCGGGAGGAGATACGCAGTATTTT,CASRPLAGGDTQYF
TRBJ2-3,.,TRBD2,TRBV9,TGTGCCAGCAGCGTGAGAGCGGGAGAGAACACAGATACGCAGTATTTT,CASSVRAGENTDTQYF
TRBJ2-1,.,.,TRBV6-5,TGTGCCAGCAGGAACGGGGGAACGAGCAATGAGCAGTTCTTC,CASRNGGTSNEQFF
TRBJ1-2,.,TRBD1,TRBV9,TGTGCCAGCAGCGACGGACAGGGGAGGTATGGCTACACCTTC,CASSDGQGRYGYTF
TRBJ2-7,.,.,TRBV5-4,TGTGCCAGCAGCTTGGGGGGCTTAACCTACGAGCAGTACTTC,CASSLGGLTYEQYF
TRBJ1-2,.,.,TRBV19,TGTGCCAGTAGTATCCCCGGACAGACCCATCGGAGTGGCTACACCTTC,CASSIPGQTHRSGYTF
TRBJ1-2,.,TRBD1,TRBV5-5,TGTGCCAGCAGTTTGGGCAAGTGGGGACAGGGATATGGCTACACCTTC,CASSLGKWGQGYGYTF
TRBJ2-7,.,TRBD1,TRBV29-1,TGCAGCGTTGTACAGGGGGCCTACGAGCAGTACTTC,CSVVQGAYEQYF
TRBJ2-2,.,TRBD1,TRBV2,TGTGCCAGCAGTCCCCAGGGGGTACTAGGGTGGACCAGTGAAACCGGGGAGCTGTTTTTT,CASSPQGVLGWTSETGELFF
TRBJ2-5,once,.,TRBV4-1,TGCGCCAGCAGCCAAGTATTTAGTACAGGGCAAGAGACCCAGTACTTC,CASSQVFSTGQETQYF